The rows below give T cell receptor beta chains drawn from one sample of a study of cytomegalovirus exposure and HLA in healthy donors. The method was immunoSEQ multiplex PCR; TCRdb's version includes in-frame clones alone and lacks a portion of them. The data hold under 200,000 clones, with over 70% observed a single time. The material sequenced was PBMCs. The receptors shown here come from a female donor in good health and CMV-seronegative. The CDR3 runs from the conserved cysteine through the conserved F or W. The D gene is left open where the match is weak. Clone size is stated in some rows and not others, as once, few, many or a class when expanded.

j_call | d_call | clone_size | v_call | cdr3_nt | cdr3_aa
TRBJ2-2 | NA | NA | TRBV11-3 | TGTGCCAGCAGCTTAGATCGGGTTACCGGGGAGCTGTTTTTT | CASSLDRVTGELFF
TRBJ1-6 | NA | NA | TRBV28 | TGTGCCAGCCGAGGACAGCCCAGTAATTCACCCCTCCACTTT | CASRGQPSNSPLHF
TRBJ1-3 | NA | NA | TRBV19 | TGTGCCAGTAGTATTCAGTTCTCTGGAAACACCATATATTTT | CASSIQFSGNTIYF
TRBJ2-5 | NA | NA | TRBV28 | TGTGCCACCCAGGGTAGCGGCCCATGGGAGCAGTACTTC | CATQGSGPWEQYF
TRBJ1-2 | TRBD1 | NA | TRBV25-1 | TGTGCCAGCAGTGAATTTGGACAGGTCTATGGCTACACCTTC | CASSEFGQVYGYTF
TRBJ1-3 | NA | NA | TRBV5-1 | TGCGCCAGCAGCCCGGATGCGGGCGGAAACACCATATATTTT | CASSPDAGGNTIYF
TRBJ2-5 | TRBD1 | NA | TRBV18 | TGTGCCAGCTCACCAGGGACAGAACAAGAGACCCAGTACTTC | CASSPGTEQETQYF
TRBJ1-1 | TRBD1 | NA | TRBV7-9 | TGTGCCAGCAGCTTTACAGGGGGCGCGAACACTGAAGCTTTCTTT | CASSFTGGANTEAFF
TRBJ1-2 | NA | NA | TRBV19 | TGTGCCAGTAGTATCGGTCAGGCTCTCGATCTTAACTATGGCTACACCTTC | CASSIGQALDLNYGYTF
TRBJ1-1 | NA | few | TRBV11-2 | TGTGCCAGCAACCAGGTGAACACTGAAGCTTTCTTT | CASNQVNTEAFF
TRBJ1-5 | TRBD1 | NA | TRBV28 | TGTGCCAGCACCCCGAGGCAGGGGGATCGCAATCAGCCCCAGCATTTT | CASTPRQGDRNQPQHF
TRBJ2-7 | NA | NA | TRBV11-3 | TGTGCCAGCAGCTTAGATTCCGGGAGCTCCTACGAGCAGTACTTC | CASSLDSGSSYEQYF
TRBJ2-2 | TRBD2 | NA | TRBV4-3 | TGCGCCAGCAGCCAATTTCAGATTGGGGGCGGGGGGGCCCCCGGGGAGCTGTTTTTT | CASSQFQIGGGGAPGELFF
TRBJ2-5 | TRBD2 | NA | TRBV28 | TGTGCCAGCAGTCCAACCGGACTAGCGGGAGGTGGTGAGACCCAGTACTTC | CASSPTGLAGGGETQYF
TRBJ2-7 | NA | NA | TRBV7-6 | TGTGCCAGCAGCTTAGACAGTCCCCGCTCCTACGAGCAGTACTTC | CASSLDSPRSYEQYF
TRBJ1-4 | TRBD1 | NA | TRBV7-7 | TGTGCTAGCAGCCCGGGGACAGAAGGAGGGGAGGAAAAACTGTTTTTT | CASSPGTEGGEEKLFF
TRBJ2-1 | TRBD1 | NA | TRBV5-4 | TGTGCCAGCAGCCAAACGGGACAGATCTACAATGAGCAGTTCTTC | CASSQTGQIYNEQFF
TRBJ2-5 | TRBD2 | few | TRBV7-9 | TGTGCCAGCAGCTTGGGACTAGCGGAGGGGCCAGAGACCCAGTACTTC | CASSLGLAEGPETQYF
TRBJ1-1 | NA | NA | TRBV28 | TGTGCCAGCAGTTTGGGGCTCACTGAAGCTTTCTTT | CASSLGLTEAFF
TRBJ2-1 | TRBD2 | NA | TRBV28 | TGTGCCAGCAGACCACATAGCGGGGGGTCGGATGAGCAGTTCTTC | CASRPHSGGSDEQFF
TRBJ2-5 | NA | once | TRBV28 | TGTGCCAGCAGTTTATTCACTTGGGAGACCCAGTACTTC | CASSLFTWETQYF
TRBJ2-5 | NA | NA | TRBV19 | TGTGCCAGTAGTAAGGGGATGGGAGAGACCCAGTACTTC | CASSKGMGETQYF
TRBJ1-2 | TRBD1 | few | TRBV5-1 | TGCGCCAGCAGCTCCTGGGACAGGGTGGTAGGCTACACCTTC | CASSSWDRVVGYTF
TRBJ1-1 | NA | NA | TRBV2 | TGTGCCAGCAGTGAAATCCGGGTTGGGAGTGAAGCTTTCTTT | CASSEIRVGSEAFF
TRBJ2-2 | TRBD1 | NA | TRBV2 | TGTGCCAGCAGCCGGGACAGCGCGAACACCGGGGAGCTGTTTTTT | CASSRDSANTGELFF
TRBJ2-5 | NA | few | TRBV6-5 | TGTGCCAGCAGTTACTCCACGACCCCCGGGGAGACCCAGTACTTC | CASSYSTTPGETQYF
TRBJ2-2 | TRBD1 | NA | TRBV19 | TGTGCCAGTAGTAGGGGGACAGGGGGCTACACCGGGGAGCTGTTTTTT | CASSRGTGGYTGELFF
TRBJ2-5 | NA | NA | TRBV4-2 | TGTGCCAGCAGCCAAGCGGGTAGCGGCCTCCCAGAGACCCAGTACTTC | CASSQAGSGLPETQYF
TRBJ1-1 | TRBD1 | once | TRBV2 | TGTGCCAGCGGGACAGGAGTGAACACTGAAGCTTTCTTT | CASGTGVNTEAFF
TRBJ1-2 | NA | once | TRBV4-2 | TGTGCCAGCAGCCAAGAGCGCGGAGGCCCCGGGGGCTACACCTTC | CASSQERGGPGGYTF
TRBJ2-3 | TRBD2 | few | TRBV7-3 | TGTGCCAGCAGCTCCTTGGGGGGGGGAGAGGCAGATACGCAGTATTTT | CASSSLGGGEADTQYF
TRBJ2-7 | TRBD1 | NA | TRBV29-1 | TGCAGCGTCGAATCCGGGACAGGGGGGGGCGAGCAGTACTTC | CSVESGTGGGEQYF
TRBJ2-3 | NA | NA | TRBV11-3 | TGTGCCAGCAGCTTAGATCTTGCGGGAGAGGGGGCAGATACGCAGTATTTT | CASSLDLAGEGADTQYF
TRBJ1-1 | NA | NA | TRBV28 | TGTGCCAGCAGCCTTCCGACATATAGTTCTGAAGCTTTCTTT | CASSLPTYSSEAFF
TRBJ2-2 | NA | once | TRBV5-1 | TGCGCCAGCAGCTTGGCGCGGGGAACGAACACCGGGGAGCTGTTTTTT | CASSLARGTNTGELFF
TRBJ2-1 | TRBD2 | NA | TRBV7-9 | TGTGCCAGCAGCTTAGCGCTAGTGCGGGGGGGCGATGAGCAGTTCTTC | CASSLALVRGGDEQFF
TRBJ2-3 | TRBD1 | NA | TRBV28 | TGTGCCAGCACCGGGACAGCTAGCACAGATACGCAGTATTTT | CASTGTASTDTQYF
TRBJ2-5 | TRBD1 | NA | TRBV5-4 | TGTGCCAGCAGCTTGGACAGGGGGCAGGGGACCCAGTACTTC | CASSLDRGQGTQYF
TRBJ1-5 | NA | NA | TRBV19 | TGTGCCAGTAGTATTATAGGTGAGGGCAATCAGCCCCAGCATTTT | CASSIIGEGNQPQHF
TRBJ1-6 | NA | NA | TRBV10-1 | TGCGCCAATTCATCCGGGACACTAAATTCACCCCTCCACTTT | CANSSGTLNSPLHF
TRBJ1-2 | NA | NA | TRBV27 | TGTGCCAGCAGGTCCAACAGGAAGGTCAACTATGGCTACACCTTC | CASRSNRKVNYGYTF
TRBJ1-1 | NA | NA | TRBV19 | TGTGCCAGTAGTATACAGGGCTATTCGAACACTGAAGCTTTCTTT | CASSIQGYSNTEAFF
TRBJ1-1 | NA | once | TRBV7-3 | TGTGCCAGCAGCTTATTCGGGAGCCTGAACACTGAAGCTTTCTTT | CASSLFGSLNTEAFF